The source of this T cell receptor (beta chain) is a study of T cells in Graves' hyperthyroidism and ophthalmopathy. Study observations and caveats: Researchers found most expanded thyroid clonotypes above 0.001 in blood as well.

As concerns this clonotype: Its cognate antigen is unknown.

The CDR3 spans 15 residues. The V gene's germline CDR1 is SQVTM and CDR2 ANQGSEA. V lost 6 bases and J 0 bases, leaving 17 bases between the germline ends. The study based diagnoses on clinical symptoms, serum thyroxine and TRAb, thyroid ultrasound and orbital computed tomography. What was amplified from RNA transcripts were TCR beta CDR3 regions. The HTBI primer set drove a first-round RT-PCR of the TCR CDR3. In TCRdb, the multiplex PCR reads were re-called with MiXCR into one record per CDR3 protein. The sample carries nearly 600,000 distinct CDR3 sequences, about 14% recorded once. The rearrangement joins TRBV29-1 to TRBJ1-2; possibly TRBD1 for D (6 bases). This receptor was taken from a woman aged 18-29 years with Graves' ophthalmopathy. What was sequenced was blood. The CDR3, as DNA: TGCAGCGTCGGACAGTCTTTTTCAGCTAACTATGGCTACACCTTC. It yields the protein CSVGQSFSANYGYTF.